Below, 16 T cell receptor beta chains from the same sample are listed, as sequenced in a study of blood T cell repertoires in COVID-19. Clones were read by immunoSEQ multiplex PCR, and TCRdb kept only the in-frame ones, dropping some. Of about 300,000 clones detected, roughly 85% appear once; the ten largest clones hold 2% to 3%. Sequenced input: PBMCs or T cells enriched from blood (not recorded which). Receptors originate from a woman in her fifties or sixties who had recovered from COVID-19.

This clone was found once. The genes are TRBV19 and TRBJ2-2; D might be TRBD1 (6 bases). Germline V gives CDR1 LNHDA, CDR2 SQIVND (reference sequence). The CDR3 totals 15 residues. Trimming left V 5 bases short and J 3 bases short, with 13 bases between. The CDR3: CASSRAGAYTGELFF. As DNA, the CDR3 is TGTGCCAGTAGTCGGGCAGGGGCGTACACCGGGGAGCTGTTTTTT.

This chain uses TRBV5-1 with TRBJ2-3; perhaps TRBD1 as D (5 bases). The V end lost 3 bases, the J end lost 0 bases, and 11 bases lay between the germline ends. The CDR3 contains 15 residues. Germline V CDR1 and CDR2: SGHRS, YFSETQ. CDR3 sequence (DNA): TGCGCCAGCAGCTCCTCGACAGCTAGCACAGATACGCAGTATTTT. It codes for CASSSSTASTDTQYF.

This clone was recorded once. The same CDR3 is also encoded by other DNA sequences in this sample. The CDR3 loop reads CASSLAGGAGQPQHF. CDR3 nucleotide sequence: TGTGCCAGCAGCTTAGCGGGGGGGGCAGGTCAGCCCCAGCATTTT. This sequence joins TRBV7-2 and TRBJ1-5, with D tentatively TRBD1 (6 bases). CDR3 length: 15 amino acids. V was cut by 0 bases and J by 6 bases, with 12 bases left in between. Germline V gene lookup returns CDR1 SGHTA and CDR2 FQGNSA. Full variable domain (rest looked up from reference TRBV7-2 and TRBJ1-5): GAGVSQSPSNKVTEKGKDVELRCDPISGHTALYWYRQSLGQGLEFLIYFQGNSAPDKSGLPSDRFSAERTGGSVSTLTIQRTQQEDSAVYLCASSLAGGAGQPQHFGDGTRLSIL.

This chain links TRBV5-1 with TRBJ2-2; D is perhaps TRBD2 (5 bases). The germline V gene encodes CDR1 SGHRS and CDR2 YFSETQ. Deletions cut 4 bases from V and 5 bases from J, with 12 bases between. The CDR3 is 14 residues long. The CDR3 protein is CASSTSSRTGELFF. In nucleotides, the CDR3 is TGCGCCAGCAGCACTAGTTCTAGGACCGGGGAGCTGTTTTTT.

As DNA, the CDR3 is TGTGCCAGCTCACCAGGGACAGGGGTCAATCAGCCCCAGCATTTT. This sequence encodes CASSPGTGVNQPQHF. This chain joins TRBV18 and TRBJ1-5, with 10 bases aligning to TRBD1. CDR1 and CDR2 from the germline V gene are KGHSH and LQKENI. The CDR3 is 15 amino acids. With 2 bases clipped from V and 3 bases from J, the junction kept 1 base outside the gene matches.

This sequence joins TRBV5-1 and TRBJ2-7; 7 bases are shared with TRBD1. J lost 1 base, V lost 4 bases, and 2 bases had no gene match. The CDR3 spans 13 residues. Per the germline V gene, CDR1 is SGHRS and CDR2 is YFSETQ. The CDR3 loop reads CASSPGQSYEQYF. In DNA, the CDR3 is TGCGCCAGCAGCCCGGGACAGTCCTACGAGCAGTACTTC.

CDR3 sequence: CASSGTGTSGNSEQFF. The CDR3 DNA reads TGTGCCAGCAGCGGGACCGGGACTAGCGGGAACAGTGAGCAGTTCTTC. The V gene is TRBV9, the J gene TRBJ2-1, with TRBD2 matching over 13 bases. V shed 3 bases, J shed 9 bases, and the junction held 9 bases outside the gene matches. Looked up from germline, CDR1 is SGDLS and CDR2 is YYNGEE. CDR3 size: 16 residues. Looking up the rest from reference TRBV9 and TRBJ2-1 gives the full variable domain: DSGVTQTPKHLITATGQRVTLRCSPRSGDLSVYWYQQSLDQGLQFLIQYYNGEERAKGNILERFSAQQFPDLHSELNLSSLELGDSALYFCASSGTGTSGNSEQFFGPGTRLTVL.

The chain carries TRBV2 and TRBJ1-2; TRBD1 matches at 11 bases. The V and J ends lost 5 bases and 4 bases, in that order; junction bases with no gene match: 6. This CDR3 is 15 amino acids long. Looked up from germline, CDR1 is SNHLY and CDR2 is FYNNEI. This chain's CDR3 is CASSMDRGRAYGYTF. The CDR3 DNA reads TGTGCCAGCAGTATGGACAGGGGGCGAGCCTATGGCTACACCTTC.

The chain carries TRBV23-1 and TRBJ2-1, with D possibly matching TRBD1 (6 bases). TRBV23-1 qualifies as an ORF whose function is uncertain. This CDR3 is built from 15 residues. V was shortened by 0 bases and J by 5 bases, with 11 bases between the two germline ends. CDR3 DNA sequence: TGCGCCAGCAGTCAATCCAGGGGAACGGACAATGAGCAGTTCTTC. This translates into CASSQSRGTDNEQFF.

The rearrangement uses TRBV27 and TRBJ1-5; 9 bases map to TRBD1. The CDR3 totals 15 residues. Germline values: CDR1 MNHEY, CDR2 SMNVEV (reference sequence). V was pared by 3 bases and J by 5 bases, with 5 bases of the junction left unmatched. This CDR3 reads CASSFSWTGDQPQHF. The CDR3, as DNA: TGTGCCAGCAGTTTCTCCTGGACAGGGGATCAGCCCCAGCATTTT.

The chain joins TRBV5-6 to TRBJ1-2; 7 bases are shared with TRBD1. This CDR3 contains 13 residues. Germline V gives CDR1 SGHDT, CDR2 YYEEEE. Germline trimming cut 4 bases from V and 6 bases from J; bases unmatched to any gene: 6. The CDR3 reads CASSADRIHGYTF. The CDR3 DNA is TGTGCCAGCAGCGCGGACAGGATTCATGGCTACACCTTC.

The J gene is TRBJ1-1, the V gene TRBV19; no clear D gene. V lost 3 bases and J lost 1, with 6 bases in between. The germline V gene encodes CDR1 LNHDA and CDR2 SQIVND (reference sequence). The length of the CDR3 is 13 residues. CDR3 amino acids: CASSMSGNTEAFF. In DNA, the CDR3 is TGTGCCAGTAGTATGTCGGGGAACACTGAAGCTTTCTTT. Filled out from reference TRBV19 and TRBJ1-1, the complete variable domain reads DGGITQSPKYLFRKEGQNVTLSCEQNLNHDAMYWYRQDPGQGLRLIYYSQIVNDFQKGDIAEGYSVSREKKESFPLTVTSAQKNPTAFYLCASSMSGNTEAFFGQGTRLTVV.

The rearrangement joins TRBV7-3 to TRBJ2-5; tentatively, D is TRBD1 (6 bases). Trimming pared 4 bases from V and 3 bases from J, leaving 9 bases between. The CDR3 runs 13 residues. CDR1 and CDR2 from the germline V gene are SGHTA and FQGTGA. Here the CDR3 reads CASSSHREETQYF. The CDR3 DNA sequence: TGTGCCAGCAGCTCGCACAGGGAAGAGACCCAGTACTTC.

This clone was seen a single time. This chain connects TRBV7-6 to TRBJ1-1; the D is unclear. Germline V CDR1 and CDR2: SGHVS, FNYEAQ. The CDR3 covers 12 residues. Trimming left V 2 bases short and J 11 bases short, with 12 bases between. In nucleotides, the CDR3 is TGTGCCAGCAGCTTAATGTCCGGTCGTGCTTTCTTT. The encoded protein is CASSLMSGRAFF. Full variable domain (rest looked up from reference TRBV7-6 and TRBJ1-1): GAGVSQSPRYKVTKRGQDVALRCDPISGHVSLYWYRQALGQGPEFLTYFNYEAQQDKSGLPNDRFSAERPEGSISTLTIQRTEQRDSAMYRCASSLMSGRAFFGQGTRLTVV.

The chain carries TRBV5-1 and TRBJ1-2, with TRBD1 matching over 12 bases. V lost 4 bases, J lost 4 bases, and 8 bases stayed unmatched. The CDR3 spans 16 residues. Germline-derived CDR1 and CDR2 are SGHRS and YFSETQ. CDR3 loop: CASSQGQGAMGYGYTF. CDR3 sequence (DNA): TGCGCCAGCAGCCAGGGACAGGGGGCGATGGGCTATGGCTACACCTTC.

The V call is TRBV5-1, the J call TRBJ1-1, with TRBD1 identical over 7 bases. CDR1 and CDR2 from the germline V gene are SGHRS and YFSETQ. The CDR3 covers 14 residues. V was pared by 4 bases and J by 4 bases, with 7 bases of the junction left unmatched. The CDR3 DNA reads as TGCGCCAGCAGCCTCCGACAGGGTGTCACTGAAGCTTTCTTT. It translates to CASSLRQGVTEAFF.